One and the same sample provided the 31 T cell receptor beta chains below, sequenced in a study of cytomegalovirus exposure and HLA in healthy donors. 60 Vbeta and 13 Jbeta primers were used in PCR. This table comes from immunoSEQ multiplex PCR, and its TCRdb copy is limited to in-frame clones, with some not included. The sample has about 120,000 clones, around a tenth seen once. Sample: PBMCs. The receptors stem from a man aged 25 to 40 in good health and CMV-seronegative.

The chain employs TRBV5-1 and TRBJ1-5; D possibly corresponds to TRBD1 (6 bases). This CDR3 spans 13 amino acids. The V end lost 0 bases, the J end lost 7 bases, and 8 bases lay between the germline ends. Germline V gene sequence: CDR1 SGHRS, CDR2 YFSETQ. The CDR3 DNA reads TGCGCCAGCAGCTTGGAAGGGGGACAGCCCCAGCATTTT. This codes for CASSLEGGQPQHF.

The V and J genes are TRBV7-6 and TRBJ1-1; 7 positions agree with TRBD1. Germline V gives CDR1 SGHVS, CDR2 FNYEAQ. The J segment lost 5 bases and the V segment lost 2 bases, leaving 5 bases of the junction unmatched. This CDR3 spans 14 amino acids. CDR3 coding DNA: TGTGCCAGCAGCTTAAACAGGGGTGATACTGAAGCTTTCTTT. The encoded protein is CASSLNRGDTEAFF.

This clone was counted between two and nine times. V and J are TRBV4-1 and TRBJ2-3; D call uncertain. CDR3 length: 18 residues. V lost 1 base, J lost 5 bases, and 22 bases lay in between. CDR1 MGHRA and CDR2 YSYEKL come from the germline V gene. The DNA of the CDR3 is TGCGCCAGCAGCCAAGGCGTCCCCGCGCCACTTTCGGGAGATACGCAGTATTTT. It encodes CASSQGVPAPLSGDTQYF.

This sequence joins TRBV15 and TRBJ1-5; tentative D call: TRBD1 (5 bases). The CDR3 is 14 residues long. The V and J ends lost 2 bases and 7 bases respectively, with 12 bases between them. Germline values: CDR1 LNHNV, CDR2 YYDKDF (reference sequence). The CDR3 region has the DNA TGTGCCACCAGCAGACAGTCCAAGGGGCAGCCCCAGCATTTT. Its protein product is CATSRQSKGQPQHF.

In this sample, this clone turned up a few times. The CDR3 loop reads CASSPVGGTVSGNTIYF. The DNA of the CDR3 is TGTGCCAGCAGCCCCGTAGGGGGGACAGTCTCTGGAAACACCATATATTTT. V and J are TRBV9 and TRBJ1-3; TRBD1 matches 7 bases. CDR3 size: 17 residues. CDR1 SGDLS and CDR2 YYNGEE come from the germline V gene. The V gene end was trimmed by 4 bases and the J gene end by 0 bases; junction bases not matched to a gene: 10.

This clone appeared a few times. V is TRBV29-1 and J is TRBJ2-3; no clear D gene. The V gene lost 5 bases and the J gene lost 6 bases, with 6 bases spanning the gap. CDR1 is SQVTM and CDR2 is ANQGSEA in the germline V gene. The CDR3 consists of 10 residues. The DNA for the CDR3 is TGCAGCGTTTCGTCCGATACGCAGTATTTT. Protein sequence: CSVSSDTQYF.

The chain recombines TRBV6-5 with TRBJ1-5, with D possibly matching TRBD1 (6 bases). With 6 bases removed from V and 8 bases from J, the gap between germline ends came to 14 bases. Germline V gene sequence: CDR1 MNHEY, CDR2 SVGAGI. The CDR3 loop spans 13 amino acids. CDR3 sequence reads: CASSYTGLEPQHF. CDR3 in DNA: TGTGCCAGCAGCTATACAGGGCTGGAGCCCCAGCATTTT.

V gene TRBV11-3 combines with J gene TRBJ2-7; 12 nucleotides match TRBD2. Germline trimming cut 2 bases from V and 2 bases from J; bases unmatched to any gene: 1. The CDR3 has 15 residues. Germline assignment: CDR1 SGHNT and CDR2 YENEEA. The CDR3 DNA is TGTGCCAGCAGCTTATCTAGCGGGGGGGCCTACGAGCAGTACTTC. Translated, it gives CASSLSSGGAYEQYF.

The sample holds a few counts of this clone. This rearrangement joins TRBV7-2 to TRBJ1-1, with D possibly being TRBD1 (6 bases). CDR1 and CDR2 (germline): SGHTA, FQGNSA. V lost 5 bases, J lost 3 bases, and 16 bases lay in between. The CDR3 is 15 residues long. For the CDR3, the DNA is TGTGCCAGCAGCACCCGACAGGAGAGGGACACTGAAGCTTTCTTT. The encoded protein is CASSTRQERDTEAFF.

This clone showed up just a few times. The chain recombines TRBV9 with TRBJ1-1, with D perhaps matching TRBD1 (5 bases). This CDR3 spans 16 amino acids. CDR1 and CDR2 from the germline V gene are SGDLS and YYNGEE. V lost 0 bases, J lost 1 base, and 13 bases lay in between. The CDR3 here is CASSVGARAPNTEAFF. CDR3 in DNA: TGTGCCAGCAGCGTAGGGGCCAGGGCCCCGAACACTGAAGCTTTCTTT.

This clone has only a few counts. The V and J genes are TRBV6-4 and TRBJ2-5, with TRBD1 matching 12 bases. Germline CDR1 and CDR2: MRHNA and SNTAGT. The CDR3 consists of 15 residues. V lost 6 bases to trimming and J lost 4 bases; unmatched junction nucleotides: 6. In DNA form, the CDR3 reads TGTGCCAGCAGCCCCGGGACAGGGGGCGGAGAGACCCAGTACTTC. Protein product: CASSPGTGGGETQYF.

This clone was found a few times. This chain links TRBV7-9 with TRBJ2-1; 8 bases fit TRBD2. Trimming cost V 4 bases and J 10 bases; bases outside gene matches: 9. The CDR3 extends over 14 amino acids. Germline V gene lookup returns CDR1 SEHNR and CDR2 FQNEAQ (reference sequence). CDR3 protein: CASSSPSGSREQFF. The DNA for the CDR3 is TGTGCCAGCAGCTCTCCAAGCGGGAGTCGCGAGCAGTTCTTC.

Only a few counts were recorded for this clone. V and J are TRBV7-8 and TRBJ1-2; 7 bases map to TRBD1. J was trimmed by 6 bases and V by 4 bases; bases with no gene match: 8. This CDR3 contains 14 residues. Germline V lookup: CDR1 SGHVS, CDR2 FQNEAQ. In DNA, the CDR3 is TGTGCCAGCAGCTCAACCGGGACAGCGCATGGCTACACCTTC. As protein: CASSSTGTAHGYTF.

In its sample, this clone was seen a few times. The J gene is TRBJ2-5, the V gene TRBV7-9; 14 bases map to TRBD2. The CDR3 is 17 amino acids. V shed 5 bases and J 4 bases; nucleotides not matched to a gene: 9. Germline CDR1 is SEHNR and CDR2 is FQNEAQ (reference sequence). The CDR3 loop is CASSPLSGTSGGETQYF. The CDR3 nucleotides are TGTGCCAGCAGCCCCCTCTCCGGGACTAGCGGGGGAGAGACCCAGTACTTC.

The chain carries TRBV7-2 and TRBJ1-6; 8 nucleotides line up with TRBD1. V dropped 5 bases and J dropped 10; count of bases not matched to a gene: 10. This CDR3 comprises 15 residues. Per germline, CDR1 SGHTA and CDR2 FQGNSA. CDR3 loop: CASSQKGQGKSPLHF. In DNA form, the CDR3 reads TGTGCCAGCAGCCAAAAAGGACAGGGCAAATCACCCCTCCACTTT. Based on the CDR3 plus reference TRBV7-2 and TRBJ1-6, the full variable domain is GAGVSQSPSNKVTEKGKDVELRCDPISGHTALYWYRQSLGQGLEFLIYFQGNSAPDKSGLPSDRFSAERTGGSVSTLTIQRTQQEDSAVYLCASSQKGQGKSPLHFGNGTRLTVT.

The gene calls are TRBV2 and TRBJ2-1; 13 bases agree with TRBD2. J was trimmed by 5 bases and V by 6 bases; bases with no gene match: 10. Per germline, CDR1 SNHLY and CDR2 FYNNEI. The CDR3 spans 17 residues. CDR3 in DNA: TGTGCCAGCAGAAAACTGGGGGGGACTAGCGGGAACAATGAGCAGTTCTTC. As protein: CASRKLGGTSGNNEQFF.

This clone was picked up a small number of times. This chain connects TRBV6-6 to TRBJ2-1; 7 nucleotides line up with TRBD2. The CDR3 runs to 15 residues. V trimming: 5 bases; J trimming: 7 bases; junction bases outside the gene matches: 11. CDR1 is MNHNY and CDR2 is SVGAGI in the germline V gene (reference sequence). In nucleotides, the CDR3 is TGTGCCAGCAGTGACGCTAGCTTGGGGGGGAATGAGCAGTTCTTC. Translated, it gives CASSDASLGGNEQFF.

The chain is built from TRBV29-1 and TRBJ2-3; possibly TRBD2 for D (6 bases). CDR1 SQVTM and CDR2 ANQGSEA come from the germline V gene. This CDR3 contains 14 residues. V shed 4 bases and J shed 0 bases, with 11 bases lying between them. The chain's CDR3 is CSVGPGDSTDTQYF. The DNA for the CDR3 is TGCAGCGTTGGCCCGGGGGACAGCACAGATACGCAGTATTTT.

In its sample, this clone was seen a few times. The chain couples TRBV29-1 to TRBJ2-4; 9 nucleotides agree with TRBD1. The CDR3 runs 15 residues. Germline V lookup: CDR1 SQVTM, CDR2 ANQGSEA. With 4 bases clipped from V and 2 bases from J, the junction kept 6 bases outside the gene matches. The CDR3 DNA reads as TGCAGCGTTGCCGGAGACAGGGGGACCAAAAACATTCAGTACTTC. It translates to CSVAGDRGTKNIQYF.

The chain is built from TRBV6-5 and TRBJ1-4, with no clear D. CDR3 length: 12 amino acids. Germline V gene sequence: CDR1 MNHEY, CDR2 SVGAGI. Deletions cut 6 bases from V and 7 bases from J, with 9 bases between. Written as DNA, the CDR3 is TGTGCCAGCAGACGGGGTCTTGAAAAACTGTTTTTT. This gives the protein CASRRGLEKLFF.

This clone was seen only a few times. The CDR3, as DNA: TGCGCCAGCAGTGAGTCGGCTAGCGGGAGATACGAGCAGTACTTC. This codes for CASSESASGRYEQYF. This rearrangement joins TRBV10-1 to TRBJ2-7, with TRBD2 matching over 10 bases. This CDR3 is 15 amino acids long. Germline-derived CDR1 and CDR2 are WNHNN and SYGVQD (reference sequence). V shed 0 bases, J shed 4 bases, and the junction held 3 bases outside the gene matches.

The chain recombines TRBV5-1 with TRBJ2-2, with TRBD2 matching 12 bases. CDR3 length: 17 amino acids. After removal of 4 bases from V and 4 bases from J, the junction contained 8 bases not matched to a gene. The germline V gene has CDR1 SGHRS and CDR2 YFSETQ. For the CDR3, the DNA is TGCGCCAGCAGCCCCGGACTAGCGGGACTAACCACCGGGGAGCTGTTTTTT. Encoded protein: CASSPGLAGLTTGELFF.

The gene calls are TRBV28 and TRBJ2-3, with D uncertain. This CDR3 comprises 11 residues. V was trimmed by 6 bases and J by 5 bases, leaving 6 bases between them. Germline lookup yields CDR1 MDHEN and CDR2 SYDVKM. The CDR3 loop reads CASSDIDTQYF. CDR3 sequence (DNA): TGTGCCAGCAGCGACATAGATACGCAGTATTTT.

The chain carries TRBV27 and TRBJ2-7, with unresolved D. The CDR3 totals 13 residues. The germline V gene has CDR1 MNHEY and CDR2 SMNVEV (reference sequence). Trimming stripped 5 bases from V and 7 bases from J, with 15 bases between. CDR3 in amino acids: CASSVGPGWEQYF. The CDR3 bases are TGTGCCAGCAGTGTGGGCCCCGGATGGGAGCAGTACTTC.

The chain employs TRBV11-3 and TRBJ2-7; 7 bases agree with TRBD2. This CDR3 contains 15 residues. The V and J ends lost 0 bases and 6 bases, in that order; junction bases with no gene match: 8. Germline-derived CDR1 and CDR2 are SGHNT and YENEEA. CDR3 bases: TGTGCCAGCAGCTTAGAAGCGGGACGGCAGGGCGAGCAGTACTTC. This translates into CASSLEAGRQGEQYF. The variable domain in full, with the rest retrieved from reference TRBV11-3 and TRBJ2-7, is EAGVVQSPRYKIIEKKQPVAFWCNPISGHNTLYWYLQNLGQGPELLIRYENEEAVDDSQLPKDRFSAERLKGVDSTLKIQPAELGDSAVYLCASSLEAGRQGEQYFGPGTRLTVT.

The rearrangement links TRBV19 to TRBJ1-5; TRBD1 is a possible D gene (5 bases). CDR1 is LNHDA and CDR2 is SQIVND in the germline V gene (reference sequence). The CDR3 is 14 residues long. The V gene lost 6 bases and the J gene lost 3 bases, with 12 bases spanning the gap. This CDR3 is CASRIGHFNQPQHF. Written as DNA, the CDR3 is TGTGCCAGTAGAATCGGACACTTCAATCAGCCCCAGCATTTT.

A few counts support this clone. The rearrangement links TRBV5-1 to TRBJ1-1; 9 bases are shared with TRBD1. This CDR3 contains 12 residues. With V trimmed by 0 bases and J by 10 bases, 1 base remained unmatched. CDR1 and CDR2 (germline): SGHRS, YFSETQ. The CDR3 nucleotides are TGCGCCAGCAGCTTGGAGGACAGGGGAGCTTTCTTT. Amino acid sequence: CASSLEDRGAFF.

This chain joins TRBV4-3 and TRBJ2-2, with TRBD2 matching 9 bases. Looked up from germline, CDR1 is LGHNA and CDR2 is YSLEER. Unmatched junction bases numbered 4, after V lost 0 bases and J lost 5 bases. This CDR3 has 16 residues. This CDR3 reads CASSQDWRGGTGELFF. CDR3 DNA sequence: TGCGCCAGCAGCCAAGACTGGCGGGGGGGGACCGGGGAGCTGTTTTTT.

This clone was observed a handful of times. This CDR3 is CSGGPVETQYF. In nucleotides, the CDR3 is TGCAGCGGGGGGCCGGTAGAGACCCAGTACTTC. This chain joins TRBV29-1 and TRBJ2-5, with a possible D match to TRBD1 (6 bases). Germline CDR1 and CDR2: SQVTM and ANQGSEA. The CDR3 has 11 amino acids. The V and J ends lost 7 bases and 4 bases respectively, with 10 bases between them. Looking up the rest from reference TRBV29-1 and TRBJ2-5 gives the full variable domain: SAVISQKPSRDICQRGTSLTIQCQVDSQVTMMFWYRQQPGQSLTLIATANQGSEATYESGFVIDKFPISRPNLTFSTLTVSNMSPEDSSIYLCSGGPVETQYFGPGTRLLVL.

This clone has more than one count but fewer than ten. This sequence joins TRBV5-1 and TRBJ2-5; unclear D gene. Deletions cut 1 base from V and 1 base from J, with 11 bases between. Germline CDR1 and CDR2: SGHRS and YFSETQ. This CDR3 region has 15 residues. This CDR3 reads CASSLWSQAQETQYF. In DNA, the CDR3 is TGCGCCAGCAGCTTGTGGTCTCAAGCCCAAGAGACCCAGTACTTC.

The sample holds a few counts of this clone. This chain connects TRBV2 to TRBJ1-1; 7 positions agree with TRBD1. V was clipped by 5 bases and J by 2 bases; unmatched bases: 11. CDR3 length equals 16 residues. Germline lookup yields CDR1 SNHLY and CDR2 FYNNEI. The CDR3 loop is CASSWDRRNINTEAFF. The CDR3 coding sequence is TGTGCCAGCAGTTGGGACAGACGAAACATAAACACTGAAGCTTTCTTT. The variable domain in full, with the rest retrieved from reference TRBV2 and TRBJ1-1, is EPEVTQTPSHQVTQMGQEVILRCVPISNHLYFYWYRQILGQKVEFLVSFYNNEISEKSEIFDDQFSVERPDGSNFTLKIRSTKLEDSAMYFCASSWDRRNINTEAFFGQGTRLTVV.